The TCR beta chain under discussion was sequenced for a study of blood T cells in healthy people across ages. The overall study: Template switching retrieved approximately one barcoded beta molecule for each two T cells.

A second PCR, run for roughly 7 to 11 cycles, used a sample-barcoded 5' primer plus a J-beta primer mix. Each cDNA molecule was tagged by a template-switch adaptor with 12 random nucleotides. TCRdb used MiXCR to reprocess the 5' RACE reads, holding one entry per CDR3 protein. The sample holds 1.5 million to 2 million distinct CDR3 sequences, approximately 30% seen once. This clonotype was recorded only once. CDR3 size: 19 residues. CDR1 is SGHNT and CDR2 is YENEEA in the germline V gene. Trimming stripped 0 bases from V and 7 bases from J, with 28 bases between. Healthy individuals of Caucasian origin from Russia, aged about 6 to 90, served as donors. Every donor provided around 9.3 milliliters of peripheral blood.

Material for sequencing was blood. This rearrangement joins TRBV11-3 to TRBJ2-7; no clear D gene. This clonotype was obtained from a woman aged 25 to 39 in good health. CDR3 amino acids: CASSLDSYVSARSRREQYF. The DNA of the CDR3 is TGTGCCAGCAGCTTAGATTCGTACGTCTCTGCCAGGAGCCGAAGGGAGCAGTACTTC.